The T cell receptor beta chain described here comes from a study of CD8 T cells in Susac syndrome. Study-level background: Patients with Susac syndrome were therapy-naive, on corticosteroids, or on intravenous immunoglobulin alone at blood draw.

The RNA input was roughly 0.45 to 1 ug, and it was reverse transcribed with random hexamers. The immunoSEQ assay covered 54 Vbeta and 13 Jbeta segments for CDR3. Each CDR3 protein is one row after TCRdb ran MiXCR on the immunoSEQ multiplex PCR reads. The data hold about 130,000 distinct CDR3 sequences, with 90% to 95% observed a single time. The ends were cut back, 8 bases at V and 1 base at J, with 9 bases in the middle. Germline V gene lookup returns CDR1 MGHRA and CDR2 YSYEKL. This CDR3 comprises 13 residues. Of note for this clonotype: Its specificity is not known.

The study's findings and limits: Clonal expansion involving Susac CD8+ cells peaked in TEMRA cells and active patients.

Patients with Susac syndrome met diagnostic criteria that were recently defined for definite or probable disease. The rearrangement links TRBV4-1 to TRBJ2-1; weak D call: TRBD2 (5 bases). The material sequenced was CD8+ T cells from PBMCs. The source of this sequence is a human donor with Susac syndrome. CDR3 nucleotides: TGCGCCAGCGGGGAGACGTCCTACAATGAGCAGTTCTTC. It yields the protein CASGETSYNEQFF.